Listed below are T cell receptor beta chains from one sample, sequenced in a study of blood T cell repertoires in COVID-19. This table comes from immunoSEQ multiplex PCR, and its TCRdb copy is limited to in-frame clones, with some not included. This sample has tens of thousands of clones, with 86% found just once. The material sequenced was peripheral blood. These receptors all come from a man aged 55 to 70 with acute or convalescent COVID-19. Both conserved end residues are part of each CDR3. Fields, in order: V gene, J gene, clone size, D gene, CDR3 DNA, CDR3 protein. A D gene is named only where the DNA matches it firmly. Some rows mark clone size as missing; the rest say once, few, many or name a class of expanded clone.

v_call: TRBV6-1
j_call: TRBJ2-7
clone_size: .
d_call: .
cdr3_nt: TGTGCCAGCAGTGAACCTTATCCCCCCCACGAGCAGTACTTC
cdr3_aa: CASSEPYPPHEQYF

v_call: TRBV21-1
j_call: TRBJ2-7
clone_size: .
d_call: .
cdr3_nt: TGTGCCAGCAGCAAAGAAGGGGGTCTAGCGGGAGCGGGTTACGAGCAGTACTTC
cdr3_aa: CASSKEGGLAGAGYEQYF

v_call: TRBV7-2
j_call: TRBJ2-5
clone_size: .
d_call: TRBD2
cdr3_nt: TGTGCCAGCAGCTTAAAAGCGGGGCGAGAGACCCAGTACTTC
cdr3_aa: CASSLKAGRETQYF

v_call: TRBV4-2
j_call: TRBJ2-1
clone_size: .
d_call: .
cdr3_nt: TGTGCCAGCAGGTCCGGGGCGGGGGCCCTCTACAATGAGCAGTTCTTC
cdr3_aa: CASRSGAGALYNEQFF

v_call: TRBV4-1
j_call: TRBJ2-7
clone_size: .
d_call: .
cdr3_nt: TGCGCCAGCAGCCAGGAACAGGGCTCCTACGAGCAGTACTTC
cdr3_aa: CASSQEQGSYEQYF

v_call: TRBV6-1
j_call: TRBJ2-7
clone_size: .
d_call: .
cdr3_nt: TGTGCCAGCAGTGACCTATCGTTACCGGGACACAAAACGGGGCAGTACTTC
cdr3_aa: CASSDLSLPGHKTGQYF

v_call: TRBV4-1
j_call: TRBJ2-6
clone_size: .
d_call: .
cdr3_nt: TGCGCCAGCACCCCCCGACAGAGCTCTGGGGCCAACGTCCTGACTTTC
cdr3_aa: CASTPRQSSGANVLTF

v_call: TRBV4-1
j_call: TRBJ2-2
clone_size: .
d_call: .
cdr3_nt: TGCGCCAGCAGCCATCACAAAGGAGACACCGGGGAGCTGTTTTTT
cdr3_aa: CASSHHKGDTGELFF

v_call: TRBV9
j_call: TRBJ1-2
clone_size: .
d_call: .
cdr3_nt: TGTGCCAGCAGCGTATCCTGGGCGGGTGGCTACACCTTC
cdr3_aa: CASSVSWAGGYTF

v_call: TRBV28
j_call: TRBJ1-4
clone_size: .
d_call: TRBD1
cdr3_nt: TGTGCCAGCAGTTCTTCCCCTGAGACAGGGACCAAATTT
cdr3_aa: CASSSSPETGTKF

v_call: TRBV19
j_call: TRBJ1-6
clone_size: .
d_call: TRBD1
cdr3_nt: TGTGCCAGTAGTACAGGGGGCGCGTTTTCTTCACCCCTCCACTTT
cdr3_aa: CASSTGGAFSSPLHF

v_call: TRBV7-6
j_call: TRBJ2-1
clone_size: .
d_call: TRBD2
cdr3_nt: TGTGCCAGCAGCTTAGGCGGGGGTCAAATTTCCTACAATGAGCAGTTCTTC
cdr3_aa: CASSLGGGQISYNEQFF

v_call: TRBV4-1
j_call: TRBJ2-2
clone_size: once
d_call: TRBD1
cdr3_nt: TGCGCCAGCAGCCAAGATACGGGACAGAGGAGGTCCGGGGAGCTGTTTTTT
cdr3_aa: CASSQDTGQRRSGELFF

v_call: TRBV19
j_call: TRBJ2-2
clone_size: .
d_call: .
cdr3_nt: TGTGCCAGTAGTATGGGGGGTTGGAGCGGGGAGCTGTTTTTT
cdr3_aa: CASSMGGWSGELFF

v_call: TRBV2
j_call: TRBJ1-6
clone_size: few
d_call: .
cdr3_nt: TGTGCCAGCAGTCGCGCCGCGAGTAATTCACTCCACTTT
cdr3_aa: CASSRAASNSLHF

v_call: TRBV11-2
j_call: TRBJ2-5
clone_size: .
d_call: TRBD1
cdr3_nt: TGTGCCAGCAGCGACAGGGGGCGCGAGACCCAGTACTTC
cdr3_aa: CASSDRGRETQYF

v_call: TRBV19
j_call: TRBJ1-5
clone_size: .
d_call: TRBD1
cdr3_nt: TGTGCCAGTAGTATAGCCAGGGGGCTCAATCAGCCCCAGCATTTT
cdr3_aa: CASSIARGLNQPQHF

v_call: TRBV5-1
j_call: TRBJ2-6
clone_size: few
d_call: .
cdr3_nt: TGCGCCAGCAGCCCCGGACAGCCGAGCTCTGGGGCCAACGTCCTGACTTTC
cdr3_aa: CASSPGQPSSGANVLTF

v_call: TRBV2
j_call: TRBJ1-1
clone_size: .
d_call: TRBD1
cdr3_nt: TGTGCCAGTCTTACAGGGGGTGGCACTGAAGCTTTCTTT
cdr3_aa: CASLTGGGTEAFF

v_call: TRBV25-1
j_call: TRBJ2-7
clone_size: .
d_call: .
cdr3_nt: TGTGCCAGCAGTATCCGGGCCTCGGGGGACGAGCAGTACTTC
cdr3_aa: CASSIRASGDEQYF

v_call: TRBV28
j_call: TRBJ1-2
clone_size: once
d_call: TRBD1
cdr3_nt: TGTGCCAGCAGTTTGGGACAGGGCGCGGGAGGCTACACCTTC
cdr3_aa: CASSLGQGAGGYTF

v_call: TRBV7-9
j_call: TRBJ2-7
clone_size: .
d_call: .
cdr3_nt: TGTGCCAGCAGCTCAAAGACAGAACCCTACGAGCAGTACTTC
cdr3_aa: CASSSKTEPYEQYF

v_call: TRBV10-2
j_call: TRBJ2-2
clone_size: .
d_call: .
cdr3_nt: TGCGCCAGCCGGCCAGGGACAGAAGCGGGCATATACACCGGGGAGCTGTTTTTT
cdr3_aa: CASRPGTEAGIYTGELFF

v_call: TRBV29-1
j_call: TRBJ1-5
clone_size: .
d_call: TRBD1
cdr3_nt: TGCAGCGTTGGTGGGACAGACCCTAATCAGCCCCAGCATTTT
cdr3_aa: CSVGGTDPNQPQHF

v_call: TRBV7-2
j_call: TRBJ2-5
clone_size: .
d_call: TRBD1
cdr3_nt: TGTGCCAGCAGCTCATGGACAGGGCTGGTACAGACCCAGTACTTC
cdr3_aa: CASSSWTGLVQTQYF

v_call: TRBV29-1
j_call: TRBJ2-7
clone_size: once
d_call: .
cdr3_nt: TGCAGCGTTGGTAATCCGGGACACGCAACCTACGAGCAGTACTTC
cdr3_aa: CSVGNPGHATYEQYF

v_call: TRBV2
j_call: TRBJ1-1
clone_size: .
d_call: .
cdr3_nt: TGTGCCAGCAGGACAGGCTACGGCACTGAAGCTTTCTTT
cdr3_aa: CASRTGYGTEAFF

v_call: TRBV10-1
j_call: TRBJ2-7
clone_size: .
d_call: TRBD2
cdr3_nt: TGCGCCAGCAGTGAGCGGACAAGCGGGATAGGCGAGCAGTACTTC
cdr3_aa: CASSERTSGIGEQYF

v_call: TRBV7-9
j_call: TRBJ2-1
clone_size: .
d_call: TRBD2
cdr3_nt: TGTGCCAGCGCTAGCGGGAGGGCCCGAAATGAGCAGTTCTTC
cdr3_aa: CASASGRARNEQFF

v_call: TRBV5-6
j_call: TRBJ1-1
clone_size: .
d_call: .
cdr3_nt: TGTGCCAGCAGCTCGCCGACAGGAGGAGCTTTCTTT
cdr3_aa: CASSSPTGGAFF

v_call: TRBV9
j_call: TRBJ2-4
clone_size: .
d_call: .
cdr3_nt: TGTGCCAGCCAGGGGCAGGGGGGAAAGTACTTC
cdr3_aa: CASQGQGGKYF

v_call: TRBV4-2
j_call: TRBJ2-3
clone_size: .
d_call: TRBD2
cdr3_nt: TGTGCCAGCAGCCAAGATGGAGGGACTAGCGGATCCGATACGCAGTATTTT
cdr3_aa: CASSQDGGTSGSDTQYF

v_call: TRBV6-5
j_call: TRBJ2-1
clone_size: .
d_call: .
cdr3_nt: TGTGCCAGCAGCCCAAGGCTAGAACTCAATGAGCAGTTCTTC
cdr3_aa: CASSPRLELNEQFF

v_call: TRBV7-8
j_call: TRBJ1-6
clone_size: .
d_call: TRBD1
cdr3_nt: TGTGCCAGCAGCTACGGACAGGGGCCTAATTCACCCCTCCACTTT
cdr3_aa: CASSYGQGPNSPLHF

v_call: TRBV18
j_call: TRBJ2-7
clone_size: .
d_call: TRBD1
cdr3_nt: TGTGCCAGCTCACCACCCCAGGGGGTATGGAACGAGCAGTACTTC
cdr3_aa: CASSPPQGVWNEQYF

v_call: TRBV19
j_call: TRBJ1-4
clone_size: .
d_call: TRBD1
cdr3_nt: TGTGCCAGTGCGACAGGGGGCGTCTATAATGAAAAACTGTTTTTT
cdr3_aa: CASATGGVYNEKLFF

v_call: TRBV6-1
j_call: TRBJ1-5
clone_size: .
d_call: TRBD1
cdr3_nt: TGTGCCAGCAGTGAACGGGCAGGGGGCTGGGGTAATCAGCCCCAGCATTTT
cdr3_aa: CASSERAGGWGNQPQHF

v_call: TRBV11-2
j_call: TRBJ1-1
clone_size: .
d_call: TRBD1
cdr3_nt: TGTGCCAGCAGACAGGGGGCGGACACTGAAGCTTTCTTT
cdr3_aa: CASRQGADTEAFF

v_call: TRBV10-3
j_call: TRBJ2-7
clone_size: .
d_call: .
cdr3_nt: TGTGCCATCACCGGGGGGCAGGACTTAAACTACGAGCAGTACTTC
cdr3_aa: CAITGGQDLNYEQYF

v_call: TRBV13
j_call: TRBJ1-2
clone_size: .
d_call: TRBD1
cdr3_nt: TGTGCCAGCACCCTCGGACAGGGATTCTATGGCTACACCTTC
cdr3_aa: CASTLGQGFYGYTF

v_call: TRBV2
j_call: TRBJ1-1
clone_size: .
d_call: .
cdr3_nt: TGTGCCAGCACCAAGACCCGGAGAGGCACTGAAGCTTTCTTT
cdr3_aa: CASTKTRRGTEAFF

v_call: TRBV2
j_call: TRBJ2-7
clone_size: .
d_call: .
cdr3_nt: TGTGCCAGCACGTCCTCACAGGGATCCGAGCAGTACTTC
cdr3_aa: CASTSSQGSEQYF

v_call: TRBV7-2
j_call: TRBJ2-1
clone_size: .
d_call: .
cdr3_nt: TGTGCCAGCAGCTTAGGAGACAGCCCATTCAACTCCTACAATGAGCAGTTCTTC
cdr3_aa: CASSLGDSPFNSYNEQFF

v_call: TRBV6-5
j_call: TRBJ1-1
clone_size: .
d_call: .
cdr3_nt: TGTGCCAGCAGGTCGCGGGGTTTGAACACTGAAGCTTTCTTT
cdr3_aa: CASRSRGLNTEAFF

v_call: TRBV7-9
j_call: TRBJ1-2
clone_size: .
d_call: .
cdr3_nt: TGTGCCAGCAGCTCGGGAGGGTATGGCTACACCTTC
cdr3_aa: CASSSGGYGYTF

v_call: TRBV10-3
j_call: TRBJ2-1
clone_size: few
d_call: .
cdr3_nt: TGTGCCATCAGTACAGGGAATTGGCAGTTCTTC
cdr3_aa: CAISTGNWQFF

v_call: TRBV28
j_call: TRBJ2-5
clone_size: .
d_call: .
cdr3_nt: TGTGCCAGCAGTTTGAGACAGGTCAGCCGAGAGACCCAGTACTTC
cdr3_aa: CASSLRQVSRETQYF

v_call: TRBV28
j_call: TRBJ2-7
clone_size: .
d_call: TRBD2
cdr3_nt: TGTGCCAGCAGTGAGACTAGCGGGGTCCGCTACGAGCAGTACTTC
cdr3_aa: CASSETSGVRYEQYF

v_call: TRBV6-2/TRBV6-3
j_call: TRBJ1-3
clone_size: .
d_call: .
cdr3_nt: TGTGCCAGCAGTTCAACAGGATTCACTGGAAACACCATATATTTT
cdr3_aa: CASSSTGFTGNTIYF

v_call: TRBV19
j_call: TRBJ1-3
clone_size: .
d_call: TRBD1
cdr3_nt: TGTGCCAGTAGTATGTTGGGGACAGACTCTGGAAACACCATATATTTT
cdr3_aa: CASSMLGTDSGNTIYF

v_call: TRBV7-8
j_call: TRBJ1-2
clone_size: .
d_call: .
cdr3_nt: TGTGCCAGCAGCTTAGAGATAAGTCGACCGCGGGGCTACACCTTC
cdr3_aa: CASSLEISRPRGYTF

v_call: TRBV6-5
j_call: TRBJ1-6
clone_size: .
d_call: .
cdr3_nt: TGTGCCAGCAGTCGCGGGACTCTTTCCCTCCACTTT
cdr3_aa: CASSRGTLSLHF

v_call: TRBV7-2
j_call: TRBJ1-2
clone_size: .
d_call: TRBD1
cdr3_nt: TGTGCCAGCAGCTTTTTGGGACAGGGTGTCTATGGCTACACCTTC
cdr3_aa: CASSFLGQGVYGYTF

v_call: TRBV5-1
j_call: TRBJ1-1
clone_size: .
d_call: TRBD1
cdr3_nt: TGCGCCAGCAGCCCACAGGGGGCTTGGAGCACTGAAGCTTTCTTT
cdr3_aa: CASSPQGAWSTEAFF

v_call: TRBV5-1
j_call: TRBJ1-5
clone_size: .
d_call: TRBD1
cdr3_nt: TGCGCCAGCAGCTCAGGGGCAGGGGGAAGCAATCAGCCCCAGCATTTT
cdr3_aa: CASSSGAGGSNQPQHF

v_call: TRBV14
j_call: TRBJ2-5
clone_size: few
d_call: TRBD2
cdr3_nt: TGTGCCAGCAGCCATCTTGCGGGGGGGCAAGAGACCCAGTACTTC
cdr3_aa: CASSHLAGGQETQYF

v_call: TRBV9
j_call: TRBJ2-1
clone_size: .
d_call: TRBD1
cdr3_nt: TGTGCCAGCAGCGTAGGTCGGGCCAGGGGGAGTGAGCAGTTCTTC
cdr3_aa: CASSVGRARGSEQFF

v_call: TRBV7-2
j_call: TRBJ2-5
clone_size: .
d_call: .
cdr3_nt: TGTGCCAGCACCCGCGGGGAGACCCAGTACTTC
cdr3_aa: CASTRGETQYF

v_call: TRBV4-1
j_call: TRBJ2-1
clone_size: .
d_call: TRBD2
cdr3_nt: TGCGCCAGCAGCCAAGAATGGAGGCGGGGGAATGAGCAGTTCTTC
cdr3_aa: CASSQEWRRGNEQFF

v_call: TRBV11-3
j_call: TRBJ1-5
clone_size: once
d_call: TRBD1
cdr3_nt: TGTGCCAGCAGCAGGACAGGGGCTCAGCCCCAGCATTTT
cdr3_aa: CASSRTGAQPQHF